The present TCR beta chain was sequenced within a study of T cells in Graves' hyperthyroidism and ophthalmopathy. This clonotype is classed as medium-sized. Regions amplified from RNA transcripts were the TCR beta CDR3 regions. Initially, a first-round RT-PCR of the TCR CDR3 employed the HTBI primer set. TCRdb recomputed calls from the multiplex PCR reads with MiXCR, one row per CDR3 protein. The table includes a few hundred thousand distinct CDR3 sequences, over 15% detected once. This CDR3 has 15 residues. V dropped 4 bases and J dropped 4 bases, with 17 bases sitting between them. Germline V gene lookup returns CDR1 SGHTS and CDR2 YDEGEE. Patients affected by ophthalmopathy presented a Clinical Activity Score of at least 3, a NOSPECS grade of at least 4, and disease duration below 3 months.

The sample consisted of blood. The rearrangement uses TRBV5-8 and TRBJ1-1; weak D call: TRBD1 (5 bases). The clonotype comes from an older woman with Graves' ophthalmopathy. CDR3 nucleotides: TGTGCCAGCAGCCCCCGGGGGGGTTGGCGCACTGAAGCTTTCTTT. Translated: CASSPRGGWRTEAFF.